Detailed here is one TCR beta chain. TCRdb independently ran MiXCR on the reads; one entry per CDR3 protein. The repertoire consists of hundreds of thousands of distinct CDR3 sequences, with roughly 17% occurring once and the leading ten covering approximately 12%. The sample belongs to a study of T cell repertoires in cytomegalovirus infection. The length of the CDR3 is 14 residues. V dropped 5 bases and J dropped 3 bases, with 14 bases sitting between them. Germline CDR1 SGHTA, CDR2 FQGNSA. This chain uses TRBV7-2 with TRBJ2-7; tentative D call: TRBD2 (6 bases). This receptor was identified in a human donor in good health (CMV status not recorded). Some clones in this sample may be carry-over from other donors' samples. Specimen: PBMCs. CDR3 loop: CASSQAGRGYEQYF. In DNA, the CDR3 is TGTGCCAGCAGCCAAGCGGGCAGAGGCTACGAGCAGTACTTC.